This T cell receptor beta chain derives from a study of CD8 T cells in Susac syndrome. Points from the study as a whole: In its TCR sequencing and HLA analysis, the study acknowledged that the number of individuals was relatively small.

V dropped 4 bases and J dropped 1 base, with 10 bases sitting between them. CDR3 size: 14 residues. Germline CDR1 reads LGHDT; CDR2 reads YNNKEL (reference sequence). FACS was used to enrich TEMRA cells, whereas the CD8+ and CD4+ T cells were obtained by negative isolation. Reverse transcription of about 0.45 to 1 ug RNA was carried out with random hexamers. TCRdb re-analysed the immunoSEQ multiplex PCR reads in MiXCR, keeping a single row per CDR3 protein. Found here are over 200,000 distinct CDR3 sequences, more than 85% of them singletons; the top ten hold 0.07% to 0.095%. Regarding this clonotype: The antigen is undetermined.

The sample consisted of CD4+ T cells from PBMCs. V is TRBV3-1 and J is TRBJ2-5; the D gene could be TRBD1 or TRBD2 (6 bases each). This TCR came from a human donor with multiple sclerosis. CDR3 amino acids: CASSRRGIQETQYF. The CDR3 region has the DNA TGTGCCAGCAGCCGGAGGGGGATCCAAGAGACCCAGTACTTC.